This TCR beta chain was recorded in a study of PD-1 blockade in classical Hodgkin lymphoma. Looked up from germline, CDR1 is MNHNS and CDR2 is SASEGT. Trimming stripped 0 bases from V and 6 bases from J, with 14 bases between. The CDR3 loop spans 15 amino acids. TCRdb keeps only in-frame clones here, not all; method: immunoSEQ multiplex PCR. The sample lists about 28,000 clones, around 77% seen once, with about 16% in the top ten. The time point: cycle 4 day 1 (C4D1), after around six weeks of nivolumab. After autologous stem cell transplantation all patients relapsed, and prior brentuximab vedotin exposure differed between cohorts.

This chain joins TRBV6-1 and TRBJ1-2; D may be TRBD1 (6 bases). Specimen: peripheral blood mononuclear cells (PBMCs), collected before the fourth cycle of nivolumab. This TCR was sampled from a human donor with classical Hodgkin lymphoma. The CDR3 spells CASSEAGGGRDGYTF. The CDR3, as DNA: TGTGCCAGCAGTGAAGCGGGGGGCGGTCGTGATGGCTACACCTTC.